This T cell receptor (beta chain) was sequenced in a study of blood T cell repertoires in COVID-19. Study in general: Acute-phase and convalescent COVID-19 samples originated in the United States, Italy and Spain. The analysed material was cDNA or gDNA that came from T cells, B-cell-depleted T cells, or PBMCs.

This CDR3 is 14 amino acids long. Germline values: CDR1 ENHRY, CDR2 SYGVKD. With 6 bases clipped from V and 1 base from J, the junction kept 2 bases outside the gene matches. Original processing notes: Reference gene primer amplification gave nucleated cell count estimates. Clones were read by immunoSEQ multiplex PCR, and TCRdb kept only the in-frame ones, dropping some. The D gene and trimming were derived from the DNA, and the V and J assignments and clone size from that table. Found here are 180,000 or so clones, around 80% of them singletons; the top ten hold 6.9%. The chain uses TRBV10-3 and TRBJ2-7; TRBD1 matches at 11 bases. What was sequenced was peripheral blood. This sequence originates from a human donor with acute or convalescent COVID-19. The donor label of this sample is uncertain. The CDR3 DNA reads TGTGCCATCAGCCGGGACAGGGGGTCCTACGAGCAGTACTTC. The encoded protein is CAISRDRGSYEQYF.